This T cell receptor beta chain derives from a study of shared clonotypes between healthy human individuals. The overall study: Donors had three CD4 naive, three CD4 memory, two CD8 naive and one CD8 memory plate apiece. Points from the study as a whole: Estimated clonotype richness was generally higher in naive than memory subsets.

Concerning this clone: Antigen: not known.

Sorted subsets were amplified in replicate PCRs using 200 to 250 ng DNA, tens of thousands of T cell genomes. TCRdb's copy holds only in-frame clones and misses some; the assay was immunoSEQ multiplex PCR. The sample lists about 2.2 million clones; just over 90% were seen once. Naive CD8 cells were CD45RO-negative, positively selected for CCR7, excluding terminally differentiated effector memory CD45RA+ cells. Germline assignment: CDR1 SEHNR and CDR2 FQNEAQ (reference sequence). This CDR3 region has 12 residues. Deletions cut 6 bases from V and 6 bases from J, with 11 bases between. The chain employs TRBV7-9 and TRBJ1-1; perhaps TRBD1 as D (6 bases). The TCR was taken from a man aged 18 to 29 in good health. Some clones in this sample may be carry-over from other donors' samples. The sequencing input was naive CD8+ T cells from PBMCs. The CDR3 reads CASRSGVSEAFF. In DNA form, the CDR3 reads TGTGCCAGCAGGTCAGGGGTTTCTGAAGCTTTCTTT.